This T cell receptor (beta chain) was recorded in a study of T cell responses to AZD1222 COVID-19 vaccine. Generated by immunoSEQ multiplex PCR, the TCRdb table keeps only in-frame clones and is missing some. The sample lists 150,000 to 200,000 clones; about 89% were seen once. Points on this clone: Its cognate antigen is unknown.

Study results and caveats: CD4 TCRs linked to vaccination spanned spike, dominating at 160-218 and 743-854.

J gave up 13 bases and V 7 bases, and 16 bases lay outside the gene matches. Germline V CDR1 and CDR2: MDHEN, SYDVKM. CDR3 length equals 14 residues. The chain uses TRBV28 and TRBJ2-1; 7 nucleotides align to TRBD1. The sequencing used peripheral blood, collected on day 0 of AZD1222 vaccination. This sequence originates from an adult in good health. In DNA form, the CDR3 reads TGTGCCAGCACCCCAACAGGACAGGCTCGCTCCCAGTTCTTC. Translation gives CASTPTGQARSQFF.